The 21 T cell receptor beta chains given below trace back to one sample, sequenced in a study of control samples from healthy donors and cancer patients. The protocol was immunoSEQ multiplex PCR, while the TCRdb copy is restricted to in-frame clones and leaves out a portion. The sample has 90,000 to 100,000 clones; around 80% are singletons. Sequenced material: blood. These receptors came from a man aged 55 to 70 in good health.

This clone was counted a single time. J is TRBJ1-2 and V is TRBV5-4, with unresolved D. CDR3 size: 14 residues. V lost 2 bases and J 4 bases, leaving 12 bases between the germline ends. Germline V gene lookup returns CDR1 SGHNT and CDR2 YYREEE (reference sequence). The CDR3 loop is CASSLVGIPYGYTF. CDR3 DNA: TGTGCCAGCAGCTTAGTCGGGATCCCCTATGGCTACACCTTC.

The chain links TRBV6-5 to TRBJ2-2, with 9 bases matching TRBD2. The germline CDR1 and CDR2 sequences are MNHEY and SVGAGI. The CDR3 loop spans 16 amino acids. After removal of 0 bases from V and 7 bases from J, the junction contained 6 bases not matched to a gene. The CDR3 bases are TGTGCCAGCAGTTACTCGGGGCTAGCGGGAATCGGGGAGCTGTTTTTT. Protein: CASSYSGLAGIGELFF.

The chain couples TRBV12-3 or TRBV12-4 to TRBJ2-5; 10 bases map to TRBD1. This CDR3 spans 13 amino acids. The V and J ends lost 6 bases and 5 bases, in that order; junction bases with no gene match: 3. This chain's CDR3 is CASSSDRGETQYF. The CDR3 coding sequence is TGTGCCAGCAGCTCGGACAGGGGGGAGACCCAGTACTTC.

The chain recombines TRBV19 with TRBJ2-5, with 7 positions matching TRBD1. Germline lookup yields CDR1 LNHDA and CDR2 SQIVND (reference sequence). The V gene end was trimmed by 6 bases and the J gene end by 4 bases; junction bases not matched to a gene: 11. This CDR3 has 15 amino acids. The CDR3, as DNA: TGTGCCAGTAGGCGACAGGGAAACATGCGAGAGACCCAGTACTTC. Encoded protein: CASRRQGNMRETQYF.

The chain carries TRBV4-2 and TRBJ2-3; 7 bases match TRBD1. The CDR3 is 16 residues long. The germline CDR1 and CDR2 sequences are LGHNA and YNFKEQ. Trimming took 4 bases from V and 4 from J; bases not matched to a gene: 11. CDR3 protein: CASSPGGPGGADTQYF. The CDR3 region has the DNA TGTGCCAGCAGCCCCGGCGGGCCAGGGGGAGCAGATACGCAGTATTTT.

This clone was detected once. The J gene is TRBJ2-7, the V gene TRBV12-3 or TRBV12-4, with no clear D. This CDR3 has 11 residues. The V gene lost 8 bases and the J gene lost 5 bases, with 10 bases spanning the gap. CDR3 residues: CASDRANEQYF. For the CDR3, the DNA is TGTGCCAGCGATAGGGCCAACGAGCAGTACTTC.

This chain uses TRBV28 with TRBJ1-5; D might be TRBD1 (5 bases). V lost 6 bases and J lost 5, with 14 bases in between. The CDR3 covers 14 residues. Germline-derived CDR1 and CDR2 are MDHEN and SYDVKM. The CDR3 loop reads CASRPGGFDQPQHF. The CDR3 DNA follows: TGTGCCAGCAGGCCGGGGGGTTTTGATCAGCCCCAGCATTTT.

J is TRBJ2-1 and V is TRBV20-1, with D perhaps matching TRBD2 (5 bases). The V gene's germline CDR1 is DFQATT and CDR2 SNEGSKA (reference sequence). V lost 3 bases and J 0 bases, leaving 12 bases between the germline ends. CDR3 length: 15 residues. CDR3 in amino acids: CSASPLTSSYNEQFF. DNA of the CDR3: TGCAGTGCTAGTCCTTTAACTAGCTCCTACAATGAGCAGTTCTTC.

The V gene is TRBV7-2, the J gene TRBJ2-3, with TRBD2 matching over 7 bases. Germline-derived CDR1 and CDR2 are SGHTA and FQGNSA. The CDR3 extends over 15 amino acids. Trimming at V came to 1 base and at J to 3 bases, leaving 4 bases not matched to a gene. The CDR3 spells CASSLGGRGTDTQYF. CDR3 sequence (DNA): TGTGCCAGCAGCTTAGGCGGGAGAGGAACAGATACGCAGTATTTT.

V gene TRBV2 combines with J gene TRBJ2-3, with TRBD2 matching over 8 bases. V gave up 10 bases and J gave up 5 bases; unmatched junction bases: 8. CDR3 length: 13 residues. CDR1 is SNHLY and CDR2 is FYNNEI in the germline V gene. CDR3 amino acids: CATRGSGRDTQYF. CDR3 nucleotides: TGTGCCACGAGAGGGAGCGGGAGAGATACGCAGTATTTT.

This chain links TRBV6-4 with TRBJ2-6; a possible D gene is TRBD1 (6 bases). The V end lost 3 bases, the J end lost 0 bases, and 9 bases lay between the germline ends. From germline, CDR1 is MRHNA and CDR2 SNTAGT. CDR3 size: 16 residues. CDR3 in amino acids: CASSEEGGSGANVLTF. The CDR3 DNA reads TGTGCCAGCAGTGAGGAAGGGGGCTCTGGGGCCAACGTCCTGACTTTC.

The rearrangement joins TRBV6-5 to TRBJ1-1; TRBD1 agrees at 10 bases. From germline, CDR1 is MNHEY and CDR2 SVGAGI. The length of the CDR3 is 15 residues. Germline trimming cut 2 bases from V and 4 bases from J; bases unmatched to any gene: 4. This CDR3 is CASSYTGQGGTEAFF. In DNA, the CDR3 is TGTGCCAGCAGTTACACCGGACAGGGGGGCACTGAAGCTTTCTTT.

In its sample, this clone was seen once. The chain carries TRBV7-9 and TRBJ1-1; no definite D call. The V and J ends lost 3 bases and 4 bases respectively, with 15 bases between them. The length of the CDR3 is 15 residues. Germline loops: CDR1 SEHNR, CDR2 FQNEAQ (reference sequence). DNA of the CDR3: TGTGCCAGCAGCTTGTTAGTCTGGGCTACCACTGAAGCTTTCTTT. It encodes CASSLLVWATTEAFF.

The chain uses TRBV2 and TRBJ1-2; D unresolved. This CDR3 region has 13 residues. Germline V gene lookup returns CDR1 SNHLY and CDR2 FYNNEI. With 5 bases removed from V and 4 bases from J, the gap between germline ends came to 11 bases. The CDR3 loop reads CASSSGSFYGYTF. The DNA for the CDR3 is TGTGCCAGCAGTTCCGGGAGCTTCTATGGCTACACCTTC.

The rearrangement uses TRBV7-9 and TRBJ1-2; 9 nucleotides align to TRBD1. CDR3 length: 18 residues. V shed 4 bases, J shed 4 bases, and the junction held 16 bases outside the gene matches. Germline values: CDR1 SEHNR, CDR2 FQNEAQ (reference sequence). CDR3 protein: CASSSKAGTGPNPYGYTF. For the CDR3, the DNA is TGTGCCAGCAGCTCAAAAGCTGGGACAGGGCCTAATCCCTATGGCTACACCTTC.

This chain connects TRBV19 to TRBJ1-3; D unresolved. Germline values: CDR1 LNHDA, CDR2 SQIVND (reference sequence). The CDR3 covers 13 residues. Trimming pared 5 bases from V and 8 bases from J, leaving 13 bases between. The CDR3 is CASSARNSDTIYF. CDR3 sequence (DNA): TGTGCCAGTAGTGCTCGTAACTCGGACACCATATATTTT.

The gene calls are TRBV4-2 and TRBJ2-7, with 7 bases lining up with TRBD2. J lost 1 base, V lost 1 base, and 4 bases had no gene match. The germline V gene encodes CDR1 LGHNA and CDR2 YNFKEQ. The CDR3 has 15 residues. The CDR3 nucleotides read TGTGCCAGCAGCCAAGGTCCTAGCGGTTCCTACGAGCAGTACTTC. The encoded protein is CASSQGPSGSYEQYF.

The gene calls are TRBV19 and TRBJ2-2; weak D call: TRBD1 (6 bases). CDR1 is LNHDA and CDR2 is SQIVND in the germline V gene (reference sequence). Between the trimmed V and J ends, which lost 5 bases and 3 bases, there was a span of 13 bases. The CDR3 runs 15 residues. CDR3 protein: CASSFQGTDTGELFF. The CDR3 DNA follows: TGTGCCAGTAGTTTCCAGGGGACGGACACCGGGGAGCTGTTTTTT. The entire variable domain, with the rest obtained from reference TRBV19 and TRBJ2-2, is as follows: DGGITQSPKYLFRKEGQNVTLSCEQNLNHDAMYWYRQDPGQGLRLIYYSQIVNDFQKGDIAEGYSVSREKKESFPLTVTSAQKNPTAFYLCASSFQGTDTGELFFGEGSRLTVL.

This chain joins TRBV5-1 and TRBJ2-2; unclear D gene. Per germline, CDR1 SGHRS and CDR2 YFSETQ. The CDR3 totals 13 residues. V lost 4 bases, J lost 1 base, and 5 bases lay in between. CDR3 loop: CASSRQNTGELFF. DNA of the CDR3: TGCGCCAGCAGCCGACAGAACACCGGGGAGCTGTTTTTT.

The J gene is TRBJ1-6, the V gene TRBV13; 10 bases are shared with TRBD1. With 6 bases clipped from V and 10 bases from J, the junction kept 9 bases outside the gene matches. Per germline, CDR1 PRHDT and CDR2 FYEKMQ (reference sequence). The CDR3 has 15 residues. The CDR3 region has the DNA TGTGCCAGCAGACCGAGGGGGACAGGGGACTCACCCCTCCACTTT. Translation: CASRPRGTGDSPLHF.

The rearrangement uses TRBV4-1 and TRBJ2-7; maybe TRBD2 (5 bases). Deletions cut 0 bases from V and 2 bases from J, with 14 bases between. The germline V gene encodes CDR1 MGHRA and CDR2 YSYEKL. The CDR3 covers 16 residues. The CDR3 protein is CASSQDPPGVAYEQYF. The CDR3 region has the DNA TGCGCCAGCAGCCAAGATCCACCCGGGGTAGCCTACGAGCAGTACTTC.